Presented here are 9 T cell receptor beta chains from one specimen sequenced in a study of blood T cell repertoires in COVID-19. TCRdb's copy holds only in-frame clones and misses some; the assay was immunoSEQ multiplex PCR. Of about 82,000 clones in the sample, around 81% were seen once. The sequencing sample was made of peripheral blood. The receptor set was obtained from an elderly man with active or convalescent COVID-19.

This chain connects TRBV19 to TRBJ1-5; TRBD1 agrees at 11 bases. The CDR3 covers 19 residues. Germline lookup yields CDR1 LNHDA and CDR2 SQIVND (reference sequence). Germline trimming cut 7 bases from V and 5 bases from J; bases unmatched to any gene: 19. The CDR3 nucleotides are TGTGCCAGTACTGGTTCCTGGGACAGGGGGGCCCTTAGGGATCAGCCCCAGCATTTT. Its protein is CASTGSWDRGALRDQPQHF.

This rearrangement joins TRBV18 to TRBJ1-2; no clear D. This CDR3 has 13 amino acids. Germline V gives CDR1 KGHSH, CDR2 LQKENI. V dropped 3 bases and J dropped 11 bases, with 16 bases sitting between them. Here the CDR3 reads CASSPPSRQHYTF. In DNA form, the CDR3 reads TGTGCCAGCTCACCCCCCAGCAGGCAACATTACACCTTC.

This chain links TRBV19 with TRBJ1-5; 12 nucleotides line up with TRBD1. There are 17 residues in the CDR3. In germline, CDR1 is LNHDA, CDR2 SQIVND (reference sequence). J was trimmed by 5 bases and V by 4 bases; bases with no gene match: 9. As DNA, the CDR3 is TGTGCCAGTAGTAATTCCCCCGGGACAGGGGGCTATCAGCCCCAGCATTTT. It specifies CASSNSPGTGGYQPQHF.

The chain joins TRBV29-1 to TRBJ1-1, with TRBD1 matching 8 bases. The V gene's germline CDR1 is SQVTM and CDR2 ANQGSEA. The CDR3 contains 12 residues. Unmatched junction bases numbered 2, after V lost 4 bases and J lost 4 bases. CDR3 in DNA: TGCAGCGTTGTTACAGGGGGCACTGAAGCTTTCTTT. It is translated as CSVVTGGTEAFF.

The chain links TRBV29-1 to TRBJ1-1; D remains unclear. Germline V gene lookup returns CDR1 SQVTM and CDR2 ANQGSEA. The CDR3 has 13 residues. The germline V and J ends were trimmed by 6 bases and 0 bases, with 11 bases remaining between them. Here the CDR3 reads CSVTELMNTEAFF. In nucleotides, the CDR3 is TGCAGCGTCACAGAGCTCATGAACACTGAAGCTTTCTTT.

This clone has ten or more counts. The chain uses TRBV5-1 and TRBJ1-1, with D tentatively TRBD1 (5 bases). Trimming removed 7 bases at V and 1 base at J, with 17 bases between. The germline V gene encodes CDR1 SGHRS and CDR2 YFSETQ. The length of the CDR3 is 15 residues. The CDR3 sequence is CASGGTGGPNTEAFF. DNA for the CDR3: TGCGCCAGCGGGGGAACGGGAGGGCCGAACACTGAAGCTTTCTTT.

This chain's CDR3 is CASSYRGQGYTF. CDR3 DNA: TGTGCCAGCAGCTACAGGGGGCAGGGCTACACCTTC. The chain employs TRBV11-3 and TRBJ1-2; 9 bases are a match to TRBD1. Germline V lookup: CDR1 SGHNT, CDR2 YENEEA. J gave up 8 bases and V 4 bases, and 2 bases lay outside the gene matches. This CDR3 spans 12 amino acids.

V and J are TRBV28 and TRBJ1-1; no clear D gene. V was trimmed by 6 bases and J by 5 bases, leaving 13 bases between them. This CDR3 is built from 13 residues. CDR1 is MDHEN and CDR2 is SYDVKM in the germline V gene. DNA of the CDR3: TGTGCCAGCAGGCTACCGGGAGGGACTGAAGCTTTCTTT. Translated: CASRLPGGTEAFF.

CDR3 DNA sequence: TGTGCCAGCAGCGCGACCGGGACAGCTCAAGAGACCCAGTACTTC. This sequence encodes CASSATGTAQETQYF. This chain connects TRBV11-2 to TRBJ2-5; 7 bases are shared with TRBD1. CDR1 and CDR2 (germline): SGHAT, FQNNGV. V dropped 5 bases and J dropped 2; count of bases not matched to a gene: 8. This CDR3 contains 15 residues. Variable domain in full (rest from reference TRBV11-2 and TRBJ2-5): EAGVAQSPRYKIIEKRQSVAFWCNPISGHATLYWYQQILGQGPKLLIQFQNNGVVDDSQLPKDRFSAERLKGVDSTLKIQPAKLEDSAVYLCASSATGTAQETQYFGPGTRLLVL.